This T cell receptor (beta chain) was recorded in a study of T cell responses to AZD1222 COVID-19 vaccine. Study results and limitations: A mostly white British donor set with more females was recruited, and clonal diversity was possibly underestimated. Epitopes outside B.1.351 and B.1.1.7 mutated regions reportedly drew nearly half of spike TCRs.

Sequenced by immunoSEQ multiplex PCR; TCRdb stores in-frame clones only, minus some. The top ten clones hold 4% to 4.5% of a sample with 95,000 to 150,000 clones, 90% of them seen once. Points on this clone: Its specificity is unknown.

V gave up 6 bases and J gave up 1 base, with 16 bases separating them. Germline-derived CDR1 and CDR2 are SGHRS and YFSETQ. CDR3 length: 15 amino acids. The clonotype originates from an adult who received the MenACWY meningococcal vaccine as a control. The starting material was peripheral blood, obtained 28 days after the second dose of the MenACWY control vaccine. J is TRBJ1-1 and V is TRBV5-1; a weak D match, TRBD1 (6 bases). In nucleotides, the CDR3 is TGCGCCAGCACCCTCCCAGGGGCGGGGAACACTGAAGCTTTCTTT. Its protein product is CASTLPGAGNTEAFF.